This passage covers 25 T cell receptor beta chains from one sample sequenced in a study of vaccination and CD4 T cells after COVID-19 (dated by TCRdb to the early 2020s). Their antigens remain unidentified. The treatment or condition label on this specimen signifies: roughly ten-day PBMC culture with coronavirus spike peptide pools or control peptides (ViraFEST assay). Libraries were built with PCR. These reads were obtained on an Illumina iSeq 100. DNA from cultured CD4+ T cells underwent TCR sequencing with the Oncomine TCR Beta short-read assay at the Johns Hopkins FTIC core. TCRdb passed the public sequencing reads through fastp at Q25 and MiXCR, retaining productive beta sequences. Identical CDR3 proteins give one entry, which carries the most common genes and DNA. The sample has roughly 8,000 distinct CDR3 sequences on record, about 47% of them singletons. The ten most abundant clones make up 30% to 50% of the sample.

The material sequenced was CD4+ T cells from blood, cultured in vitro. The receptors shown here come from a human donor who had recovered from COVID-19.

This sequence joins TRBV28 and TRBJ1-1; D gene uncertain. The V gene's germline CDR1 is MDHEN and CDR2 SYDVKM. V was pared by 6 bases and J by 7 bases, with 9 bases between. This CDR3 has 11 amino acids. CDR3: CASSSGYEAFF. CDR3 DNA: TGTGCCAGCAGCTCTGGATATGAAGCTTTCTTT.

This rearrangement joins TRBV19 to TRBJ2-2; 8 nucleotides match TRBD2. This CDR3 has 16 amino acids. Germline loops: CDR1 LNHDA, CDR2 SQIVND (reference sequence). V gave up 5 bases and J gave up 0 bases; unmatched junction bases: 5. CDR3 region: CASSPSSGTNTGELFF. As DNA, the CDR3 is TGTGCCAGTAGTCCCAGTAGCGGGACGAACACCGGGGAGCTGTTTTTT.

The rearrangement links TRBV5-1 to TRBJ1-1, with a weak D call TRBD1 (5 bases). Germline V gene lookup returns CDR1 SGHRS and CDR2 YFSETQ. This CDR3 is 14 amino acids long. The V end lost 6 bases, the J end lost 0 bases, and 12 bases lay between the germline ends. The CDR3 DNA sequence: TGCGCCAGCACCATCGGGACGGTGAACACTGAAGCTTTCTTT. Translation gives CASTIGTVNTEAFF.

The DNA for the CDR3 is TGTGCCAGCAGCCGGACAGGGGAAGAGACCCAGTACTTC. This encodes CASSRTGEETQYF. This sequence joins TRBV28 and TRBJ2-5; 9 positions agree with TRBD1. CDR3 size: 13 residues. After removal of 6 bases from V and 3 bases from J, the junction contained 2 bases not matched to a gene. Germline CDR1 MDHEN, CDR2 SYDVKM.

The chain recombines TRBV20-1 with TRBJ2-3; possible D gene TRBD2, 5 bases. CDR3 length equals 15 residues. Trimming removed 0 bases at V and 4 bases at J, with 14 bases between. CDR1 is DFQATT and CDR2 is SNEGSKA in the germline V gene (reference sequence). This chain's CDR3 is CSARDRASTPDTQYF. The CDR3 nucleotides read TGCAGTGCTAGAGATCGGGCTAGCACCCCAGATACGCAGTATTTT.

The chain couples TRBV20-1 to TRBJ1-6; a weak D match, TRBD1 (5 bases). V was pared by 0 bases and J by 0 bases, with 21 bases between. The germline V gene has CDR1 DFQATT and CDR2 SNEGSKA (reference sequence). The CDR3 has 20 amino acids. The CDR3 reads CSARDPFEGPDSSYNSPLHF. Written as DNA, the CDR3 is TGCAGTGCTAGAGACCCTTTTGAGGGGCCCGACAGCTCCTATAATTCACCCCTCCACTTT.

The chain employs TRBV20-1 and TRBJ2-2; 9 bases line up with TRBD2. The germline CDR1 and CDR2 sequences are DFQATT and SNEGSKA (reference sequence). V lost 1 base to trimming and J lost 5 bases; unmatched junction nucleotides: 5. The CDR3 is 15 residues long. The CDR3 is CSARVWSGGTGELFF. CDR3 sequence (DNA): TGCAGTGCTAGAGTTTGGAGCGGGGGGACCGGGGAGCTGTTTTTT.

The rearrangement uses TRBV20-1 and TRBJ2-1; tentatively, D is TRBD1 or TRBD2 (5 bases each). In germline, CDR1 is DFQATT, CDR2 SNEGSKA (reference sequence). The V end was cut by 3 bases, the J end by 4 bases, with 10 bases between. The CDR3 totals 13 residues. CDR3 residues: CSASRDRYNEQFF. The CDR3 bases are TGCAGTGCTAGTAGGGACCGATACAATGAGCAGTTCTTC.

The chain is built from TRBV28 and TRBJ1-2; D is unclear. CDR1 is MDHEN and CDR2 is SYDVKM in the germline V gene. V gave up 5 bases and J gave up 4 bases, with 8 bases separating them. The CDR3 extends over 12 amino acids. CDR3 coding DNA: TGTGCCAGCAGTACCCAGATCTATGGCTACACCTTC. It is translated as CASSTQIYGYTF.

This clonotype appeared a few times. This chain uses TRBV6-2 or TRBV6-3 with TRBJ1-1; D not certain. The CDR3 loop spans 14 amino acids. From germline, CDR1 is MNHEY and CDR2 SVGEGT. Trimming removed 7 bases from V and 1 base from J, with 13 bases in between. Written as DNA, the CDR3 is TGTGCCAGCACCACCCCATACTCGAACACTGAAGCTTTCTTT. Protein: CASTTPYSNTEAFF.

The gene calls are TRBV29-1 and TRBJ1-1; D is undetermined. The V gene's germline CDR1 is SQVTM and CDR2 ANQGSEA. The CDR3 covers 15 residues. Trimming removed 1 base from V and 1 base from J, with 13 bases in between. CDR3 amino acids: CSVEVVGIKNTEAFF. Here the CDR3 DNA reads TGCAGCGTTGAAGTGGTTGGCATAAAGAACACTGAAGCTTTCTTT.

The chain carries TRBV5-4 and TRBJ1-6; possible D gene TRBD1, 6 bases. Trimming stripped 7 bases from V and 8 bases from J, with 16 bases between. The germline gives CDR1 SGHNT, CDR2 YYREEE (reference sequence). CDR3 size: 14 residues. CDR3 sequence: CASRFGGADSPLHF. The CDR3 DNA sequence: TGTGCCAGCCGATTCGGGGGGGCTGATTCACCCCTCCACTTT.

This clonotype was seen a handful of times. The chain links TRBV20-1 to TRBJ2-2, with 8 bases identical to TRBD2. The CDR3 is made up of 12 amino acids. Germline V gene data show CDR1 as DFQATT and CDR2 as SNEGSKA (reference sequence). Trimming cost V 5 bases and J 6 bases; bases outside gene matches: 2. CDR3 sequence reads: CSASGGAGELFF. CDR3 in DNA: TGCAGTGCTTCGGGGGGGGCCGGGGAGCTGTTTTTT.

V and J are TRBV20-1 and TRBJ1-2; D is unresolved. Germline V gene data show CDR1 as DFQATT and CDR2 as SNEGSKA (reference sequence). CDR3 size: 13 residues. V was trimmed by 6 bases and J by 1 base, leaving 12 bases between them. The CDR3 DNA is TGCAGTGCCCCCTGGGGAGGTAACTATGGCTACACCTTC. Its translation is CSAPWGGNYGYTF.

The chain employs TRBV15 and TRBJ2-5, with a tentative D call TRBD2 (6 bases). The CDR3 contains 13 residues. V gave up 5 bases and J gave up 2 bases, with 9 bases separating them. Germline assignment: CDR1 LNHNV and CDR2 YYDKDF (reference sequence). The CDR3 coding sequence is TGTGCCACCAGCCACGGGACTCAAGAGACCCAGTACTTC. Amino acids: CATSHGTQETQYF.

The chain has TRBV7-8 and TRBJ1-1; weak D call: TRBD1 (6 bases). This CDR3 has 15 amino acids. The germline gives CDR1 SGHVS, CDR2 FQNEAQ. The ends were cut back, 0 bases at V and 4 bases at J, with 12 bases in the middle. The CDR3 DNA reads as TGTGCCAGCAGCTTAGCGTCACAGGGAAGCACTGAAGCTTTCTTT. Translated: CASSLASQGSTEAFF.

The CDR3 reads CATSDSSRTGGPYNEQFF. The CDR3 DNA reads TGTGCCACCAGTGACAGCAGCAGGACAGGGGGCCCCTACAATGAGCAGTTCTTC. The chain joins TRBV24-1 to TRBJ2-1; TRBD1 matches 11 bases. Germline loops: CDR1 KGHDR, CDR2 SFDVKD. The CDR3 has 18 amino acids. The V gene end was trimmed by 4 bases and the J gene end by 2 bases; junction bases not matched to a gene: 9.

The rearrangement uses TRBV7-2 and TRBJ2-5; D is perhaps TRBD1 (6 bases). The length of the CDR3 is 16 residues. V lost 0 bases and J 4 bases, leaving 15 bases between the germline ends. The germline V gene has CDR1 SGHTA and CDR2 FQGNSA. CDR3 nucleotides: TGTGCCAGCAGCTTAGCTGGGGGCGATCTTTTAGAGACCCAGTACTTC. This encodes CASSLAGGDLLETQYF.

The gene calls are TRBV5-1 and TRBJ1-5; no definite D call. The CDR3 has 13 residues. Germline-derived CDR1 and CDR2 are SGHRS and YFSETQ. Trimming took 2 bases from V and 3 from J, leaving 6 bases between them. The CDR3: CASSFGVNQPQHF. In DNA, the CDR3 is TGCGCCAGCAGCTTCGGGGTCAATCAGCCCCAGCATTTT.

Judged by abundance, this clonotype is medium-sized. J is TRBJ1-2 and V is TRBV7-9; D may be TRBD1 (5 bases). In germline, CDR1 is SEHNR, CDR2 FQNEAQ (reference sequence). This CDR3 has 16 residues. Trimming cost V 5 bases and J 0 bases, with 16 bases left between them. CDR3 sequence (DNA): TGTGCCAGCAGCCCCCTGGGGGGGGGAACTAACTATGGCTACACCTTC. This codes for CASSPLGGGTNYGYTF.

This clonotype was detected a few times. The chain joins TRBV20-1 to TRBJ1-1, with TRBD1 matching over 11 bases. J gave up 10 bases and V 0 bases, and 10 bases lay outside the gene matches. CDR3 length equals 15 residues. Germline loops: CDR1 DFQATT, CDR2 SNEGSKA (reference sequence). CDR3 in amino acids: CSAREPGTGGLGAFF. The CDR3, as DNA: TGCAGTGCTAGAGAGCCTGGGACAGGGGGTTTGGGAGCTTTCTTT.

The chain joins TRBV5-1 to TRBJ1-5, with TRBD1 as a possible D gene (6 bases). Germline values: CDR1 SGHRS, CDR2 YFSETQ. The CDR3 has 14 residues. V shed 5 bases and J shed 8 bases, with 17 bases lying between them. The CDR3: CASSSGQPQEPQHF. CDR3 nucleotides: TGCGCCAGCAGTTCTGGACAGCCCCAGGAGCCCCAGCATTTT.

This clonotype has more than one count but fewer than ten. The chain links TRBV7-2 to TRBJ1-2, with D possibly TRBD1 on 6 matching bases. V was cut by 5 bases and J by 0 bases, with 22 bases left in between. CDR1 and CDR2 (germline): SGHTA, FQGNSA. The CDR3 length is 18 residues. The CDR3, as DNA: TGTGCCAGCAGCACGCAATTGGGCCCGACAGGAACTAACTATGGCTACACCTTC. This encodes CASSTQLGPTGTNYGYTF. Full variable domain (remainder filled in from reference TRBV7-2 and TRBJ1-2): GAGVSQSPSNKVTEKGKDVELRCDPISGHTALYWYRQSLGQGLEFLIYFQGNSAPDKSGLPSDRFSAERTGGSVSTLTIQRTQQEDSAVYLCASSTQLGPTGTNYGYTFGSGTRLTVV.

This rearrangement joins TRBV20-1 to TRBJ1-1; 7 positions match TRBD1. The CDR3 consists of 14 residues. J lost 2 bases, V lost 2 bases, and 5 bases had no gene match. The V gene's germline CDR1 is DFQATT and CDR2 SNEGSKA (reference sequence). The CDR3 DNA is TGCAGTGCTAGAACCAGGGGGGGAAACACTGAAGCTTTCTTT. It translates to CSARTRGGNTEAFF.

The J gene is TRBJ2-7, the V gene TRBV15; D perhaps matches TRBD2 (6 bases). V was pared by 1 base and J by 0 bases, with 16 bases between. Germline CDR1 LNHNV, CDR2 YYDKDF (reference sequence). CDR3 length: 17 amino acids. In nucleotides, the CDR3 is TGTGCCACCAGCAGAGGCTTGGTGGGTAGCGGCTCCTACGAGCAGTACTTC. Its translation is CATSRGLVGSGSYEQYF.